The sequence of this TCR beta chain was determined in a study of cytomegalovirus exposure and HLA in healthy donors. CDR3 size: 17 residues. Germline values: CDR1 LNHNV, CDR2 YYDKDF (reference sequence). V lost 0 bases to trimming and J lost 5 bases; unmatched junction nucleotides: 12. Clones were sequenced by immunoSEQ multiplex PCR, and TCRdb holds only the in-frame ones, with some missing. The table records more than 55,000 clones, 85% to 90% of them present only once. This clone was detected a few times. The origin of this receptor is a woman between 18 and 29 years old in good health and CMV-seronegative. Source material: PBMCs. The V gene is TRBV15, the J gene TRBJ2-7; TRBD2 matches at 8 bases. DNA for the CDR3: TGTGCCACCAGCAGAGATTTTCTGGCGGGAGGCACCAACGAGCAGTACTTC. It translates to CATSRDFLAGGTNEQYF. The full variable domain, its missing parts supplied by reference TRBV15 and TRBJ2-7, is DAMVIQNPRYQVTQFGKPVTLSCSQTLNHNVMYWYQQKSSQAPKLLFHYYDKDFNNEADTPDNFQSRRPNTSFCFLDIRSPGLGDTAMYLCATSRDFLAGGTNEQYFGPGTRLTVT.